This T cell receptor beta chain was retrieved from a study of T-cell memory formation after mild COVID-19 (dated by TCRdb to the early 2020s). For context, the study as a whole: TCR sequence clusters from the two donors were found to be largely donor specific. Longitudinal TCRalpha and TCRbeta repertoire sequencing tracked T-cell clones expanding and contracting after mild COVID-19 in a couple of donors. The cohort was made up of two young adult volunteers, one female and one male, who were previously healthy. Results the study describes overall, beyond this receptor: Contracting CD4+ clones appeared mostly in the CM and EM memory subsets, whereas CD8+ clones were enriched in EMRA. From day 15 to 85, contracting clones showed balanced CD4/CD8 phenotypes, whereas a second wave of clones that expanded from day 15 to 37 leaned towards CD4+. Whether the second-wave clones peaking on day 37 were SARS-CoV-2 specific was not confirmed. The detection of some responding clones in pre-infection memory suggests that pre-existing cross-reactive memory T cells joined the SARS-CoV-2 response. The study covered only two mild cases, and larger cohorts including severe cases with pre-infection samples were considered necessary.

Regarding this clonotype: This receptor's antigen is unknown. Base qualities are not provided; no much larger clone lies one nucleotide away.

Measured from the cysteine to the phenylalanine, the CDR3 is 15 residues long. Kept here is only the CDR3 DNA, which spans 45 bases and is read in frame from base 1. The germline V gene (reference sequence) sets CDR1 to SGHNT and CDR2 to YYREEE. Trimming at the junction amounts to 0 bases on V and 0 bases on J, and the germline ends lie 10 bases apart. Ficoll-Paque density gradient centrifugation was used to isolate PBMCs. Sequencing instrument: Illumina NovaSeq 6000. Using 5'RACE with constant-segment primers, TCRalpha and TCRbeta cDNA libraries were constructed, with sample barcodes and unique molecular identifiers added in the process. RNA was extracted from every sample with Trizol reagent. Library amplification was performed in two PCR steps, and a second sample barcode and Illumina TruSeq adapters were introduced in the second step. Libraries were sequenced on an Illumina NovaSeq with 2 x 150 bp paired-end reads. For the original study's pipeline: Demultiplexing of reads and collapsing into UMI-guided consensus sequences were performed with migec v1.2.7. Using mixcr v2.1.11, the UMI consensuses were aligned to TRA and TRB V and J templates and assembled into clonotypes. Expanded or contracted clonotypes were those called significant by both edgeR and NoisET, with noise models trained on biological replicates. For edgeR calls, the cutoffs were a false discovery rate-adjusted p below 0.01 and a log2 fold-change threshold of 1. As an exploratory analysis of dynamics, PCA with hierarchical clustering was applied to max-normalized trajectories of the 1000 most abundant clonotypes. Separately sequenced CD4+ and CD8+ repertoires were used to assign a CD4 or CD8 phenotype to each responding clone. The raw public reads went through TCRdb reprocessing: fastp at Q25, MiXCR clone calling, in-frame beta chains kept. When rows share a CDR3 protein, they turn into one entry using the most common DNA and genes. The V and J calls, along with clone size, are taken from TCRdb and not from the paper's own processing. For this sample there are around 500,000 distinct CDR3 sequences; 15% to 20% appear just once. The ten largest make up around an eighth of the sample.

The sample taken for sequencing was PBMCs or a T cell subset sorted from them (not recorded which). The TCR originated in an adult woman who had mild COVID-19 (a few samples of this study predate the infection). The sample titles of this study are shuffled in the database, so cell type and time point are left out; the donor was told from shared clones. This chain is built from TRBV5-4 and TRBJ2-7; confidence is insufficient to name the D gene. The nucleotide sequence is TGTGCCAGCAGCTTGGATTTGCCGAGCTCCTACGAGCAGTACTTC. Translated, this gives CASSLDLPSSYEQYF.